These T cell receptor beta chains were read from a single sample in a study of cytomegalovirus exposure and HLA in healthy donors. Clones were read by immunoSEQ multiplex PCR, and TCRdb kept only the in-frame ones, dropping some. The sample has 180,000 or so clones; around 80% are singletons. Sequencing input: PBMCs. The receptor source for this set is a woman aged 40 to 49 in good health and CMV-seropositive. The CDR3 runs from the conserved cysteine through the conserved F or W. Each record gives: V gene, J gene, CDR3 protein.

TRBV12-2	TRBJ2-1	CASRLEGLAASNEQFF
TRBV7-9	TRBJ2-7	CASSLSEGRRHF
TRBV15	TRBJ1-3	CATSRETTGTGVYGNTIYF
TRBV11-2	TRBJ2-5	CASSLDRLAVQETQYF
TRBV5-8	TRBJ2-3	CASSLEGRGDF
TRBV6-5	TRBJ1-5	CARAGGRQPQHF
TRBV7-7	TRBJ2-5	CASSKDSEETQYF
TRBV29-1	TRBJ1-4	CSVGDRGTNEKLFF
TRBV10-3	TRBJ2-7	CAISRRVASYEQYF
TRBV28	TRBJ1-2	CASTDRFYGYTF
TRBV25-1	TRBJ1-4	CASSEFRQGGEKLFF
TRBV28	TRBJ2-7	CASSSYQGDGNEQYF
TRBV5-1	TRBJ2-7	CASSLAGTGPYEQYF
TRBV5-1	TRBJ2-2	CASGQVGPGEELFF
TRBV6-6	TRBJ2-2	CASSYSNGGRAGELFF